This T cell receptor (beta chain) came from a study of CDR3 diversity in severe acne. The CDR3 is 15 residues long. Per the germline V gene, CDR1 is DFQATT and CDR2 is SNEGSKA (reference sequence). Trimming removed 2 bases at V and 4 bases at J, with 17 bases between. One entry per CDR3 protein results from TCRdb running MiXCR on the PCR reads. The sample contains over 85,000 distinct CDR3 sequences, under 60% of which appear only once. This chain uses TRBV20-1 with TRBJ1-2; D is perhaps TRBD1 (6 bases). This receptor was taken from a male donor with acne. The sequencing input was blood. CDR3 protein: CSARTQGISGYGYTF. CDR3 sequence (DNA): TGCAGTGCTAGAACGCAGGGGATCTCCGGCTATGGCTACACCTTC.